The rows below give T cell receptor beta chains drawn from one sample of a study of T-cell reconstitution after alpha-beta-depleted transplantation in children. TCRdb re-called the PCR reads through MiXCR, storing one row per CDR3 protein. The data contain about 110,000 distinct CDR3 sequences, 9% to 12% of them singletons. Sample: PBMCs, taken before TCRalphabeta/CD19-depleted stem cell transplant. These receptor sequences come from a boy between 2 and 10 years old with acute lymphoblastic leukemia, due to receive a stem cell transplant. CDR3s include the opening cysteine and the closing phenylalanine or tryptophan. A D gene is named only where the DNA matches it firmly. A clone size is listed for some rows: how often the clone was seen (once, few, many), or a class if it is expanded.

j_gene: TRBJ2-5
d_gene: TRBD2
v_gene: TRBV18
abundance: .
CDR3nt: TGTGCCAGCTCCCCAACTAGCGGGAGAGAAGAGACCCAGTACTTC
CDR3aa: CASSPTSGREETQYF

j_gene: TRBJ2-5
d_gene: .
v_gene: TRBV29-1
abundance: .
CDR3nt: TGCAGCGTTGACGACATACAAGAGACCCAGTACTTC
CDR3aa: CSVDDIQETQYF

j_gene: TRBJ2-1
d_gene: .
v_gene: TRBV28
abundance: .
CDR3nt: TGTGCCAGCAGTTCCCCTTACAATGAGCAGTTCTTC
CDR3aa: CASSSPYNEQFF

j_gene: TRBJ2-1
d_gene: TRBD2
v_gene: TRBV5-1
abundance: many
CDR3nt: TGCGCCAGCAGCCCAGGACTAGCGGGAGGGCCGGCGAATGAGCAGTTCTTC
CDR3aa: CASSPGLAGGPANEQFF

j_gene: TRBJ1-2
d_gene: .
v_gene: TRBV14
abundance: .
CDR3nt: TGTGCCAGCAGCCGACGCCTCAGGGATCCCTATGGCTACACCTTC
CDR3aa: CASSRRLRDPYGYTF

j_gene: TRBJ2-2
d_gene: .
v_gene: TRBV5-1
abundance: many
CDR3nt: TGCGCCAGCGCAAACAGGGCGAACACCGGGGAGCTGTTTTTT
CDR3aa: CASANRANTGELFF

j_gene: TRBJ2-3
d_gene: .
v_gene: TRBV3-1
abundance: .
CDR3nt: TGTGCCAGCAGCCAAGCGGAGATTCTTAGCACAGATACGCAGTATTTT
CDR3aa: CASSQAEILSTDTQYF

j_gene: TRBJ1-2
d_gene: .
v_gene: TRBV12-3/TRBV12-4
abundance: few
CDR3nt: TGTGCCAGCAGTTTTGAGGGGGGCGGCTACACCTTC
CDR3aa: CASSFEGGGYTF

j_gene: TRBJ2-1
d_gene: .
v_gene: TRBV20-1
abundance: .
CDR3nt: TGTAGTGCTAGATACGGGGGAAGGGGCCACAATGAGCAGTTCTTC
CDR3aa: CSARYGGRGHNEQFF

j_gene: TRBJ2-4
d_gene: .
v_gene: TRBV7-2
abundance: .
CDR3nt: TGTGCCAGCAGCTTAGGGTCCGCACAGGGAGGTCAAAACATTCAGTACTTC
CDR3aa: CASSLGSAQGGQNIQYF

j_gene: TRBJ2-1
d_gene: TRBD1
v_gene: TRBV7-9
abundance: .
CDR3nt: TGTGCCAGCAGCCGAGGACAGGGATCGGGAGACAATGAGCAGTTCTTC
CDR3aa: CASSRGQGSGDNEQFF

j_gene: TRBJ2-5
d_gene: .
v_gene: TRBV12-3/TRBV12-4
abundance: few
CDR3nt: TGTGCCAGCAGCACCCCTGGTTGGGAGACCCAGTACTTC
CDR3aa: CASSTPGWETQYF

j_gene: TRBJ2-2
d_gene: .
v_gene: TRBV30
abundance: .
CDR3nt: TGTGCCTGGAGTGTACTACCTAGCAGGGAGCTGTTTTTT
CDR3aa: CAWSVLPSRELFF

j_gene: TRBJ1-4
d_gene: TRBD1
v_gene: TRBV5-1
abundance: .
CDR3nt: TGCGCCAGCAGCTTCGGACAGGGCGGTGAAAAACTGTTTTTT
CDR3aa: CASSFGQGGEKLFF

j_gene: TRBJ2-7
d_gene: .
v_gene: TRBV5-5
abundance: many
CDR3nt: TGTGCCAGCGGTACAACACCAACCTACGAGCAGTACTTC
CDR3aa: CASGTTPTYEQYF

j_gene: TRBJ2-6
d_gene: .
v_gene: TRBV6-5
abundance: many
CDR3nt: TGTGCCAGCAGTTACTGGGACGTCTCTGGGGCCAACGTCCTGACTTTC
CDR3aa: CASSYWDVSGANVLTF